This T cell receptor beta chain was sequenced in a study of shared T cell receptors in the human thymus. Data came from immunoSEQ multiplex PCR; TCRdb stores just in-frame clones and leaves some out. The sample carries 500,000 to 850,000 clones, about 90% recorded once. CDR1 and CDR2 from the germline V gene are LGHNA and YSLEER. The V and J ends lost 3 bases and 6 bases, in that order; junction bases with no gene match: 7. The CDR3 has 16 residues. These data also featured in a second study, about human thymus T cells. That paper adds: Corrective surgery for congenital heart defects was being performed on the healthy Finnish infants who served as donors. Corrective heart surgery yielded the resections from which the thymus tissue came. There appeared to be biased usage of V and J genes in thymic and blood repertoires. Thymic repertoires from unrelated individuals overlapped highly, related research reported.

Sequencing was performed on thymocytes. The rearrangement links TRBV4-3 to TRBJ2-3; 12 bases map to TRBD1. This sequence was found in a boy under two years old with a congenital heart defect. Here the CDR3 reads CASSHRDRGRGDTQYF. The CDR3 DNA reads TGCGCCAGCAGCCATCGGGACAGGGGGCGCGGTGATACGCAGTATTTT.